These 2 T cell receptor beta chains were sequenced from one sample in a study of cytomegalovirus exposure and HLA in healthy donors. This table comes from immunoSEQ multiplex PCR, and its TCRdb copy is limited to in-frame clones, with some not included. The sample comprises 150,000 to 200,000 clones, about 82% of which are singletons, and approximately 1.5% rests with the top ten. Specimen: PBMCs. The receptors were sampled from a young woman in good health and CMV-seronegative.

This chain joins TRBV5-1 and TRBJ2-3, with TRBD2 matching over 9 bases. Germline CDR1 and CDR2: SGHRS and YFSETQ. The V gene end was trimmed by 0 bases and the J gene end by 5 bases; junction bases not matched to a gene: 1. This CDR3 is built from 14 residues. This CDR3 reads CASSLGSGRDTQYF. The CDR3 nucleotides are TGCGCCAGCAGCTTGGGTAGCGGGAGAGATACGCAGTATTTT.

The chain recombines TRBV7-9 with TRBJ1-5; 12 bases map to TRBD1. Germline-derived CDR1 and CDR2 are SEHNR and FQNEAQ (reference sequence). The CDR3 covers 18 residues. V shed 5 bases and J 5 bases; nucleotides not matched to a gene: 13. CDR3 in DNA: TGTGCCAGCAGCCAAGGACGCCCGGGACAGGGGGCTTATCAGCCCCAGCATTTT. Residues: CASSQGRPGQGAYQPQHF.